Each of the 8 T cell receptor beta chains below was sequenced from the same sample in a study of vaccination and CD4 T cells after COVID-19 (dated by TCRdb to the early 2020s). Library prep was done by PCR. Sequencing was carried out with an Illumina iSeq 100. At the Johns Hopkins FTIC core, DNA from the cultured CD4+ T cells underwent TCR sequencing with the Oncomine TCR Beta short-read assay. Starting from the raw public reads, TCRdb applied fastp trimming at Q25, assembled clones with MiXCR and retained in-frame beta chains. Duplicate CDR3 protein sequences are folded into a single record with the most common DNA and genes. The sample table contains 15,000 to 25,000 distinct CDR3 sequences; only one count was recorded for 45% to 60% of them. The ten largest clones capture 9.6% of the sample. The treatment or condition label, as the study defines it: roughly 11-day PBMC culture with coronavirus spike peptide pools or control peptides (ViraFEST assay).

What these receptors recognize is not known. The sample was CD4+ T cells from blood, cultured in vitro. The receptors were sampled from a human donor who had recovered from COVID-19.

The chain has TRBV11-2 and TRBJ1-1, with 7 nucleotides matching TRBD1. This CDR3 region has 14 residues. J lost 5 bases, V lost 4 bases, and 7 bases had no gene match. Per the germline V gene, CDR1 is SGHAT and CDR2 is FQNNGV. CDR3 bases: TGTGCCAGCAGCTACCAGGGGGGAGGGACTGAAGCTTTCTTT. This translates into CASSYQGGGTEAFF.

This sequence joins TRBV4-1 and TRBJ1-5; weak D call: TRBD1 (6 bases). Trimming shortened V by 2 bases and J by 0 bases, and 14 bases separated the two germline ends. Germline lookup yields CDR1 MGHRA and CDR2 YSYEKL. The CDR3 covers 17 residues. DNA of the CDR3: TGCGCCAGCAGCCAAACGGACAGCAGCTTTAGCAATCAGCCCCAGCATTTT. This gives the protein CASSQTDSSFSNQPQHF.

The rearrangement uses TRBV6-5 and TRBJ2-1, with 10 bases lining up with TRBD1. CDR3 length: 16 amino acids. Trimming at V came to 2 bases and at J to 2 bases, leaving 3 bases not matched to a gene. The germline V gene encodes CDR1 MNHEY and CDR2 SVGAGI. The CDR3 nucleotides read TGTGCCAGCAGTTACCTAGGACAGGGGGCCTACAATGAGCAGTTCTTC. Amino acids: CASSYLGQGAYNEQFF.

This chain uses TRBV28 with TRBJ1-6; perhaps TRBD1 as D (5 bases). This CDR3 is 14 amino acids long. Trimming took off 5 bases at V and 10 bases at J, with 15 bases between the two ends. Germline V gene sequence: CDR1 MDHEN, CDR2 SYDVKM. The DNA for the CDR3 is TGTGCCAGCAGTGGGGGATGGTTGGGATCACCCCTCCACTTT. Translation: CASSGGWLGSPLHF.

The chain carries TRBV20-1 and TRBJ1-3; a weak D match, TRBD1 (6 bases). V was trimmed by 5 bases and J by 2 bases, leaving 13 bases between them. Germline V gives CDR1 DFQATT, CDR2 SNEGSKA (reference sequence). The CDR3 has 14 residues. CDR3 residues: CSAEDRNTGNTIYF. CDR3 nucleotide sequence: TGCAGTGCTGAGGACAGAAATACTGGAAACACCATATATTTT.

The table lists this clonotype with a few counts. The chain joins TRBV30 to TRBJ2-7; a weak D match, TRBD2 (5 bases). This CDR3 spans 14 amino acids. Germline V lookup: CDR1 GTSNPN, CDR2 SVGIG (reference sequence). Trimming took 0 bases from V and 1 from J, leaving 10 bases between them. The chain's CDR3 is CAWSVGGVSYEQYF. The CDR3 DNA sequence: TGTGCCTGGAGTGTCGGAGGAGTGTCCTACGAGCAGTACTTC.

The CDR3 DNA reads as TGTGCCAGTGGGGCGGGTAGTTCCCCAGATACGCAGTATTTT. It is translated as CASGAGSSPDTQYF. This chain uses TRBV6-1 with TRBJ2-3; D may correspond to TRBD1 or TRBD2 (5 bases each). Germline V gene lookup returns CDR1 MNHNS and CDR2 SASEGT. The V end lost 9 bases, the J end lost 4 bases, and 17 bases lay between the germline ends. CDR3 length: 14 amino acids.

This chain joins TRBV20-1 and TRBJ2-1; 9 nucleotides match TRBD2. The CDR3 totals 14 residues. Trimming removed 2 bases from V and 9 bases from J; junction bases left unmatched: 8. CDR1 is DFQATT and CDR2 is SNEGSKA in the germline V gene (reference sequence). The CDR3 here is CSARPHGGRVEQFF. The CDR3, as DNA: TGCAGTGCTAGACCCCACGGCGGGAGGGTTGAGCAGTTCTTC.